The rows below give T cell receptor beta chains drawn from one sample of a study of T cell responses to AZD1222 COVID-19 vaccine. The data were produced by immunoSEQ multiplex PCR, yet TCRdb's version contains in-frame clones alone and is incomplete. The sample contains roughly 160,000 clones, about nine tenths of which appear only once. Specimen: peripheral blood, collected on day 0 of AZD1222 vaccination. Receptors originate from an adult in good health. The conserved cysteine and the conserved F or W are not part of the CDR3 here. Not every row has a clone size; where given, it reads once, few, many or a size class.

size,J,V,CDR3
NA,TRBJ2-3,TRBV27,ASSLWRAGGADTQY
once,TRBJ1-4,TRBV5-1,ASSLATAGEKLF
NA,TRBJ1-5,TRBV15,ATSNVRQGGQPQH
NA,TRBJ2-3,TRBV3-1/TRBV3-2,ASSQVFSPTDTQY
NA,TRBJ2-2,TRBV7-2,ASSPRGTNTGELF
NA,TRBJ1-2,TRBV2,ASSEQGTGYT
NA,TRBJ1-1,TRBV5-1,ASSWVGDTEAF
NA,TRBJ2-2,TRBV29-1,SVVNAGELF
NA,TRBJ1-2,TRBV29-1,SVYDRNDYGYT
few,TRBJ1-1,TRBV7-9,ASSGQGTEAF
NA,TRBJ2-3,TRBV24-1,ATSDFGADTQY
NA,TRBJ1-1,TRBV5-1,ATAFTGPTEAF
NA,TRBJ2-2,TRBV6-5,ATSRGTVTGELF
NA,TRBJ1-5,TRBV28,ASSLLGAGQPQH
NA,TRBJ1-3,TRBV7-6,ASSRTGGIGNTIY
NA,TRBJ2-7,TRBV4-2,ASSHATGGQDEQY
once,TRBJ1-1,TRBV6-5,ASSYVVNTEAF
NA,TRBJ1-2,TRBV5-1,ASSLARGEGVNGYT
NA,TRBJ2-1,TRBV13,ASRRNSGRYNEQF
NA,TRBJ2-7,TRBV2,ASRDNSYEQY
NA,TRBJ2-1,TRBV7-3,ASSLSGSLAGYNEQF
once,TRBJ2-5,TRBV2,ASREDSQETQY
NA,TRBJ2-3,TRBV5-1,ASRGGPSTDTQY
NA,TRBJ1-4,TRBV7-2,ASSLQGGTNEKLF
NA,TRBJ1-2,TRBV9,ASSSSPWQGDGYT
once,TRBJ2-7,TRBV28,ASSFPGLAPSPYEQY
once,TRBJ1-1,TRBV27,ASRLQMNTEAF
NA,TRBJ2-2,TRBV7-2,ASSNFGGELF
NA,TRBJ1-2,TRBV6-5,ASSQRGPNYGYT
NA,TRBJ1-4,TRBV19,ASSTQQGTNEKLF
NA,TRBJ2-1,TRBV5-1,ASRSSGRASSYNEQF
NA,TRBJ1-1,TRBV29-1,SVAGGLNTEAF
NA,TRBJ1-6,TRBV5-6,ASSPGQGNSPLH
NA,TRBJ1-1,TRBV29-1,SVGTGNTEAF
NA,TRBJ1-5,TRBV3-1/TRBV3-2,ASSQGPTGVYFNQPQH
NA,TRBJ1-2,TRBV30,AWSAKLMDRGLDYGYT
once,TRBJ2-3,TRBV7-2,ASSLAQGLDTQY
NA,TRBJ1-2,TRBV5-1,ASSLALGDYGYT
NA,TRBJ2-3,TRBV28,ASRQGTFSTDTQY
few,TRBJ1-1,TRBV7-7,ASSRNTNTEAF
NA,TRBJ2-7,TRBV16,ASSQPNRGSYEQY
NA,TRBJ1-2,TRBV3-1/TRBV3-2,ASSQGGADGYT
NA,TRBJ2-3,TRBV9,ASRPSGDTDTQY
NA,TRBJ1-2,TRBV7-2,ASSDYRTGYGYT
once,TRBJ1-1,TRBV7-2,ASSLDGWNTEAF
NA,TRBJ1-2,TRBV28,ASSIPGRSGYT
NA,TRBJ2-3,TRBV18,ASSPVGTGITDTQY
once,TRBJ2-1,TRBV29-1,SVSGTGGFNEQF
NA,TRBJ1-3,TRBV7-2,ASSLGGGGGNTIY
NA,TRBJ2-1,TRBV10-3,AISEAGGSYNEQF
NA,TRBJ2-7,TRBV7-2,ASSPVGTYEQY
NA,TRBJ1-1,TRBV5-6,ATHRGENTEAF
NA,TRBJ2-1,TRBV7-9,ASSSRSGGGSYNEQF
once,TRBJ1-1,TRBV9,ASSSRGENTEAF
NA,TRBJ2-3,TRBV5-1,ASSLPESDTQY
once,TRBJ2-3,TRBV7-6,ASSLASGDTQY